This is a list of T cell receptor beta chains from one sample in a study of shared clonotypes between healthy human individuals. Generated by immunoSEQ multiplex PCR, the TCRdb table keeps only in-frame clones and is missing some. The repertoire holds fewer than 1.4 million clones, with 70% to 80% as singletons. Sequenced sample: memory CD4+ T cells from PBMCs. The receptors shown here come from a man younger than 30 in good health. Some clones in this sample may be carry-over from other donors' samples. Both conserved end residues are part of each CDR3. Each record gives: CDR3 length, clone size, J gene, V gene, D gene, CDR3 protein, CDR3 DNA. The D gene is left open where the match is weak. Only some rows state a clone size, as once, few, many or a class for expanded clones.

CDR3 length: 14; clone size: few; J gene: TRBJ1-4; V gene: TRBV6-5; D gene: .; CDR3 protein: CASSYRKGGEKLFF; CDR3 DNA: TGTGCCAGCAGTTACAGAAAGGGAGGCGAAAAACTGTTTTTT
CDR3 length: 15; clone size: .; J gene: TRBJ2-2; V gene: TRBV18; D gene: TRBD2; CDR3 protein: CASSPSGRQYGELFF; CDR3 DNA: TGTGCCAGCTCACCGAGCGGGAGGCAGTACGGGGAGCTGTTTTTT
CDR3 length: 15; clone size: .; J gene: TRBJ2-7; V gene: TRBV2; D gene: .; CDR3 protein: CASSEGSDPSYEQYF; CDR3 DNA: TGTGCCAGCAGTGAAGGAAGCGATCCTTCCTACGAGCAGTACTTC
CDR3 length: 14; clone size: .; J gene: TRBJ2-7; V gene: TRBV6-1; D gene: TRBD1; CDR3 protein: CASTGTGSSYEQYF; CDR3 DNA: TGTGCCAGCACCGGGACAGGGAGCTCCTACGAGCAGTACTTC
CDR3 length: 13; clone size: .; J gene: TRBJ1-1; V gene: TRBV6-5; D gene: .; CDR3 protein: CASSYQRQTEAFF; CDR3 DNA: TGTGCCAGCAGTTACCAGAGACAGACTGAAGCTTTCTTT
CDR3 length: 17; clone size: few; J gene: TRBJ2-3; V gene: TRBV7-3; D gene: .; CDR3 protein: CASSLTASTVGTDTQYF; CDR3 DNA: TGTGCCAGCAGCTTAACAGCGTCCACCGTAGGCACAGATACGCAGTATTTT
CDR3 length: 14; clone size: few; J gene: TRBJ2-1; V gene: TRBV7-8; D gene: .; CDR3 protein: CASSLARSRDEQFF; CDR3 DNA: TGTGCCAGCAGCTTAGCGCGCTCTCGGGATGAGCAGTTCTTC
CDR3 length: 15; clone size: once; J gene: TRBJ1-3; V gene: TRBV9; D gene: .; CDR3 protein: CASSGDTVTGNTIYF; CDR3 DNA: TGTGCCAGCAGCGGAGACACGGTGACTGGAAACACCATATATTTT
CDR3 length: 12; clone size: .; J gene: TRBJ2-7; V gene: TRBV5-1; D gene: .; CDR3 protein: CASSPQGGEQYF; CDR3 DNA: TGCGCCAGCAGCCCCCAGGGTGGGGAGCAGTACTTC
CDR3 length: 17; clone size: .; J gene: TRBJ2-3; V gene: TRBV4-1; D gene: TRBD2; CDR3 protein: CASSQIGLAAFTDTQYF; CDR3 DNA: TGCGCCAGCAGCCAAATCGGACTAGCGGCCTTCACAGATACGCAGTATTTT
CDR3 length: 17; clone size: .; J gene: TRBJ2-6; V gene: TRBV9; D gene: TRBD1; CDR3 protein: CASSGITGVSGANVLTF; CDR3 DNA: TGTGCCAGCAGCGGCATAACAGGGGTGTCTGGGGCCAACGTCCTGACTTTC
CDR3 length: 18; clone size: .; J gene: TRBJ2-3; V gene: TRBV15; D gene: TRBD1; CDR3 protein: CATSRGKTGGIGTDTQYF; CDR3 DNA: TGTGCCACCAGCAGAGGGAAGACAGGGGGCATTGGCACAGATACGCAGTATTTT
CDR3 length: 15; clone size: .; J gene: TRBJ1-2; V gene: TRBV10-3; D gene: .; CDR3 protein: CAISEFGDRSYGYTF; CDR3 DNA: TGTGCCATCAGTGAGTTCGGCGACAGGAGCTATGGCTACACCTTC
CDR3 length: 16; clone size: .; J gene: TRBJ2-2; V gene: TRBV12-5; D gene: TRBD1; CDR3 protein: CASAMDRGLTTGELFF; CDR3 DNA: TGTGCTAGTGCAATGGACAGGGGCTTGACCACCGGGGAGCTGTTTTTT
CDR3 length: 15; clone size: .; J gene: TRBJ2-7; V gene: TRBV5-8; D gene: TRBD2; CDR3 protein: CASTRGAGVLYEQYF; CDR3 DNA: TGTGCCAGCACTAGGGGAGCGGGAGTCCTCTACGAGCAGTACTTC
CDR3 length: 15; clone size: .; J gene: TRBJ1-3; V gene: TRBV7-2; D gene: .; CDR3 protein: CASSLFGFSGNTIYF; CDR3 DNA: TGTGCCAGCAGCTTATTTGGATTCTCTGGAAACACCATATATTTT
CDR3 length: 17; clone size: .; J gene: TRBJ2-7; V gene: TRBV10-2; D gene: TRBD2; CDR3 protein: CASSESSTSGRWYEQYF; CDR3 DNA: TGCGCCAGCAGTGAGTCTAGCACTAGCGGGAGATGGTACGAGCAGTACTTC
CDR3 length: 12; clone size: .; J gene: TRBJ1-1; V gene: TRBV6-1; D gene: .; CDR3 protein: CASSGWNTEAFF; CDR3 DNA: TGTGCCAGCAGTGGGTGGAACACTGAAGCTTTCTTT
CDR3 length: 14; clone size: .; J gene: TRBJ2-5; V gene: TRBV11-2; D gene: .; CDR3 protein: CASSFRRIQETQYF; CDR3 DNA: TGTGCCAGCAGCTTCAGGCGGATCCAAGAGACCCAGTACTTC
CDR3 length: 10; clone size: .; J gene: TRBJ2-7; V gene: TRBV20-1; D gene: .; CDR3 protein: CSAGPVEQYF; CDR3 DNA: TGCAGTGCTGGCCCAGTCGAGCAGTACTTC
CDR3 length: 17; clone size: few; J gene: TRBJ2-3; V gene: TRBV13; D gene: .; CDR3 protein: CASSLSGRASSTDTQYF; CDR3 DNA: TGTGCCAGCAGCTTATCCGGGAGAGCATCTAGCACAGATACGCAGTATTTT
CDR3 length: 15; clone size: .; J gene: TRBJ1-1; V gene: TRBV5-1; D gene: TRBD1; CDR3 protein: CASSLNPGGNTEAFF; CDR3 DNA: TGCGCCAGCAGCTTGAACCCAGGGGGGAACACTGAAGCTTTCTTT
CDR3 length: 13; clone size: .; J gene: TRBJ1-1; V gene: TRBV11-3; D gene: .; CDR3 protein: CASSHDLNTEAFF; CDR3 DNA: TGTGCCAGCAGCCATGACCTGAACACTGAAGCTTTCTTT
CDR3 length: 14; clone size: .; J gene: TRBJ2-4; V gene: TRBV30; D gene: .; CDR3 protein: CAWRRREPQNIQYF; CDR3 DNA: TGTGCCTGGCGTAGGAGGGAACCTCAAAACATTCAGTACTTC
CDR3 length: 16; clone size: .; J gene: TRBJ2-6; V gene: TRBV5-1; D gene: .; CDR3 protein: CASIKEPSSGANVLTF; CDR3 DNA: TGCGCCAGCATTAAGGAGCCAAGCTCTGGGGCCAACGTCCTGACTTTC
CDR3 length: 13; clone size: .; J gene: TRBJ2-7; V gene: TRBV7-2; D gene: TRBD2; CDR3 protein: CASSVNGRGEQYF; CDR3 DNA: TGTGCCAGCAGCGTAAACGGGAGGGGCGAGCAGTACTTC
CDR3 length: 14; clone size: .; J gene: TRBJ2-1; V gene: TRBV5-1; D gene: TRBD2; CDR3 protein: CASSFLSGRGEQFF; CDR3 DNA: TGCGCCAGCAGTTTCCTTAGCGGGAGGGGAGAGCAGTTCTTC
CDR3 length: 13; clone size: .; J gene: TRBJ1-2; V gene: TRBV5-1; D gene: .; CDR3 protein: CASALQENYGYTF; CDR3 DNA: TGCGCCAGCGCTTTGCAGGAGAACTATGGCTACACCTTC
CDR3 length: 18; clone size: .; J gene: TRBJ2-2; V gene: TRBV9; D gene: TRBD2; CDR3 protein: CASSVGGRGTTNTGELFF; CDR3 DNA: TGTGCCAGCAGCGTAGGCGGGAGGGGGACTACGAACACCGGGGAGCTGTTTTTT
CDR3 length: 13; clone size: .; J gene: TRBJ1-2; V gene: TRBV28; D gene: .; CDR3 protein: CASSLLGTVGYTF; CDR3 DNA: TGTGCCAGCAGTTTATTGGGGACCGTTGGCTACACCTTC
CDR3 length: 14; clone size: .; J gene: TRBJ1-1; V gene: TRBV5-1; D gene: .; CDR3 protein: CASSSQGGSTEAFF; CDR3 DNA: TGCGCCAGCAGCTCACAGGGAGGGAGCACTGAAGCTTTCTTT
CDR3 length: 16; clone size: .; J gene: TRBJ2-5; V gene: TRBV7-9; D gene: TRBD2; CDR3 protein: CASSLGLAGRSETQYF; CDR3 DNA: TGTGCCAGCAGCCTCGGTTTAGCGGGGAGATCAGAGACCCAGTACTTC
CDR3 length: 16; clone size: .; J gene: TRBJ2-7; V gene: TRBV23-1; D gene: TRBD2; CDR3 protein: CASSQSTSGSGYEQYF; CDR3 DNA: TGCGCCAGCAGTCAATCGACTAGCGGGAGTGGGTACGAGCAGTACTTC
CDR3 length: 12; clone size: .; J gene: TRBJ1-1; V gene: TRBV30; D gene: .; CDR3 protein: CAWTPWGAEAFF; CDR3 DNA: TGTGCCTGGACCCCGTGGGGTGCTGAAGCTTTCTTT
CDR3 length: 13; clone size: many; J gene: TRBJ1-1; V gene: TRBV7-3; D gene: TRBD1; CDR3 protein: CASSAAGGGEAFF; CDR3 DNA: TGTGCCAGCAGCGCAGCAGGGGGAGGTGAAGCTTTCTTT
CDR3 length: 13; clone size: .; J gene: TRBJ1-1; V gene: TRBV29-1; D gene: .; CDR3 protein: CSVAKMSTAEAFF; CDR3 DNA: TGCAGCGTGGCGAAAATGAGTACCGCTGAAGCTTTCTTT
CDR3 length: 14; clone size: .; J gene: TRBJ1-2; V gene: TRBV29-1; D gene: TRBD1; CDR3 protein: CSVEGRGQNYGYTF; CDR3 DNA: TGCAGCGTTGAAGGCAGGGGGCAGAACTATGGCTACACCTTC
CDR3 length: 14; clone size: .; J gene: TRBJ1-2; V gene: TRBV7-9; D gene: TRBD1; CDR3 protein: CASSQTGDNYGYTF; CDR3 DNA: TGTGCCAGCAGCCAGACAGGGGATAACTATGGCTACACCTTC
CDR3 length: 15; clone size: .; J gene: TRBJ2-5; V gene: TRBV5-1; D gene: .; CDR3 protein: CASSLGLDKWETQYF; CDR3 DNA: TGCGCCAGCAGCTTGGGTCTGGATAAGTGGGAGACCCAGTACTTC
CDR3 length: 13; clone size: .; J gene: TRBJ2-5; V gene: TRBV9; D gene: TRBD1; CDR3 protein: CASSHGQEETQYF; CDR3 DNA: TGTGCCAGCAGCCATGGACAGGAAGAGACCCAGTACTTC
CDR3 length: 13; clone size: .; J gene: TRBJ1-2; V gene: TRBV5-3; D gene: .; CDR3 protein: CARSSTYHYGYTF; CDR3 DNA: TGTGCCAGAAGCTCAACCTATCACTATGGCTACACCTTC
CDR3 length: 17; clone size: .; J gene: TRBJ2-1; V gene: TRBV7-9; D gene: TRBD2; CDR3 protein: CASSPMTSGTIYNEQFF; CDR3 DNA: TGTGCCAGCAGCCCCATGACTAGCGGGACGATCTACAATGAGCAGTTCTTC
CDR3 length: 15; clone size: .; J gene: TRBJ1-3; V gene: TRBV5-4; D gene: TRBD1; CDR3 protein: CASSAASGQGNTIYF; CDR3 DNA: TGTGCCAGCAGCGCCGCATCGGGACAGGGAAACACCATATATTTT
CDR3 length: 14; clone size: .; J gene: TRBJ2-7; V gene: TRBV27; D gene: TRBD1; CDR3 protein: CASSSRQGSYEQYF; CDR3 DNA: TGTGCCAGCAGTTCAAGACAGGGGTCCTACGAGCAGTACTTC
CDR3 length: 15; clone size: .; J gene: TRBJ1-3; V gene: TRBV9; D gene: .; CDR3 protein: CASSRRWDSGNTIYF; CDR3 DNA: TGTGCCAGCAGCCGGAGGTGGGACTCTGGAAACACCATATATTTT
CDR3 length: 14; clone size: .; J gene: TRBJ2-7; V gene: TRBV7-9; D gene: TRBD1; CDR3 protein: CASSARDRNYEQYF; CDR3 DNA: TGTGCCAGCAGCGCGCGGGACAGGAACTACGAGCAGTACTTC
CDR3 length: 15; clone size: .; J gene: TRBJ1-1; V gene: TRBV18; D gene: .; CDR3 protein: CASSPPSARDREAFF; CDR3 DNA: TGTGCCAGCTCACCACCCTCGGCCAGGGATAGAGAAGCTTTCTTT